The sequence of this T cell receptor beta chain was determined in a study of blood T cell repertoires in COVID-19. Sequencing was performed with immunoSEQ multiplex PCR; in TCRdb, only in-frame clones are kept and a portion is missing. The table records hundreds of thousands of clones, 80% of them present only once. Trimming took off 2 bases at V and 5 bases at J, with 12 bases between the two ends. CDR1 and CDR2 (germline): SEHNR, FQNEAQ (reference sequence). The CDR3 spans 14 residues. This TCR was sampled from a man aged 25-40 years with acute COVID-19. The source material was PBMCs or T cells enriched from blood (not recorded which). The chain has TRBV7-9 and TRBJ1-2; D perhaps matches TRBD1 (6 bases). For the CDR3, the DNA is TGTGCCAGCAGCTTAAGTAGGACAGAATATGGCTACACCTTC. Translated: CASSLSRTEYGYTF. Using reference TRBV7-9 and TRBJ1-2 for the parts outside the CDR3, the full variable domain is DTGVSQNPRHKITKRGQNVTFRCDPISEHNRLYWYRQTLGQGPEFLTYFQNEAQLEKSRLLSDRFSAERPKGSFSTLEIQRTEQGDSAMYLCASSLSRTEYGYTFGSGTRLTVV.